This TCR beta chain was sequenced for a study of blood T cell repertoires in COVID-19. Across the study: The United States, Italy and Spain supplied acute and convalescent COVID-19 samples. PBMCs, B-cell-depleted T cells, or T cells provided the cDNA or gDNA that made up the material.

The CDR3 has 13 amino acids. V lost 0 bases and J 2 bases, leaving 5 bases between the germline ends. Germline V gives CDR1 MNHEY, CDR2 SMNVEV (reference sequence). In the authors' workflow: Reference gene primer amplification yielded estimated nucleated cell counts. Libraries were prepared by immunoSEQ multiplex PCR; TCRdb keeps only in-frame clonotypes and omits some of them. V and J calls and clone size come straight from that table; D and trimming were deduced from the DNA. The data contain around 440,000 clones, roughly 88% of them seen just once; the ten biggest clones take up over 10%. While infection was still active, Seattle patients were enrolled and then followed longitudinally.

The TCR was taken from a woman aged 50 to 65 with COVID-19, enrolled during active disease. The sample consisted of peripheral blood. V usage is TRBV27 and J usage is TRBJ2-7, with D perhaps TRBD2 (5 bases). The CDR3 region has the DNA TGTGCCAGCAGTTTATCGCGGGCCTACGAGCAGTACTTC. This codes for CASSLSRAYEQYF.